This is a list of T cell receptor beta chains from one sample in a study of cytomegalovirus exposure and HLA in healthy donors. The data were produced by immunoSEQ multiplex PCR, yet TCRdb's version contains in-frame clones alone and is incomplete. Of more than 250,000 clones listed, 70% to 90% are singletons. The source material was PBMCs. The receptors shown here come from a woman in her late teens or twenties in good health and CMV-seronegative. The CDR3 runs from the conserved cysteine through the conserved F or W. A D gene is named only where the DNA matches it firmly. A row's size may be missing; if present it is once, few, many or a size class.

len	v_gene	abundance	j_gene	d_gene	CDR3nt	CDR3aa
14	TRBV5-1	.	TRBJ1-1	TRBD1	TGCGCCAGCAGCCCACGGACAGGGGTAACTGAAGCTTTCTTT	CASSPRTGVTEAFF
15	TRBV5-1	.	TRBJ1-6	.	TGCGCCAGCAGCTTGGGGACAGCGCTCAATTCACCCCTCCACTTT	CASSLGTALNSPLHF
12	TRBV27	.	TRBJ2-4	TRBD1	TGTGCCACCAGAGACAGGGTAGACATTCAGTACTTC	CATRDRVDIQYF
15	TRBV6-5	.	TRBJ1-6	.	TGTGCCAGCAGCGGGGGGGGCCATAGCAGTTCACCCCTCCACTTT	CASSGGGHSSSPLHF
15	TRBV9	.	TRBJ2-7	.	TGTGCCAGCAGCGTAGGGGCAGGGGTTCTCTACGAGCAGTACTTC	CASSVGAGVLYEQYF
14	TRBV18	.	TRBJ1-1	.	TGTGCCAGCTCACCTAGGGGGGGGCGCGAGGAAGCTTTCTTT	CASSPRGGREEAFF
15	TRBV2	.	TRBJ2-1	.	TGTGCCAGCAGTGAACTTGGTGACAGCCTTGCCCAGCAGTTCTTC	CASSELGDSLAQQFF
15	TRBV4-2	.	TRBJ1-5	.	TGTGCCAGCAGCCAAGCCGAGGGGGTAAATCAGCCCCAGCATTTT	CASSQAEGVNQPQHF
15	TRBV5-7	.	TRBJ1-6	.	TGTGCCAGCAGCTTGGTTTGGGAGAGTAATTCACCCCTCCACTTT	CASSLVWESNSPLHF
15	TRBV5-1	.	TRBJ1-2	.	TGCGCCAGCAGCTTGGGAGTACTGAGGGAACCGAGCTACACCTTC	CASSLGVLREPSYTF
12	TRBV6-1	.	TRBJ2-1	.	TGTGCCAGCTCCAAATCCTACAATGAGCAGTTCTTC	CASSKSYNEQFF
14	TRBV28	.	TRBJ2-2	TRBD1	TGTGCCAGCAGTCCAGGACAGGACACCGGGGAGCTGTTTTTT	CASSPGQDTGELFF
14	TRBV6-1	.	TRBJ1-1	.	TGTGCCAGCACCCCATCCCAGGCGAACACTGAAGCTTTCTTT	CASTPSQANTEAFF
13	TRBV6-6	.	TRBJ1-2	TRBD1	TGTGCCAGCAGGGGACAGGGGGCGCGCGGCTACACCTTC	CASRGQGARGYTF
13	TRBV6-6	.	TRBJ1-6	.	TGTGCCCCCTCCCCGCCTAGTAATTCACCCCTCCACTTT	CAPSPPSNSPLHF
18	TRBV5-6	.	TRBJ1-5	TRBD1	TGTGCCAGCAGCTTGTGGACAGGGGCCCTTTATAGCAATCAGCCCCAGCATTTT	CASSLWTGALYSNQPQHF
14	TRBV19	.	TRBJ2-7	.	TGTGCCAGTAGTACCGTCCGGAGCTCCTACGAGCAGTACTTC	CASSTVRSSYEQYF
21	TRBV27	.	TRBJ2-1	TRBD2	TGTGCCAGCAGTTTATTTCCGACTAGCGGGGGGCCGGGGGGGTCCTACAATGAGCAGTTCTTC	CASSLFPTSGGPGGSYNEQFF
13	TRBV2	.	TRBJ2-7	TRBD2	TGTGCCAGCAGCCCTGGGACTAGCGGGGGCCTGTACTTC	CASSPGTSGGLYF
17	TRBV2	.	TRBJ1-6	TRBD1	TGTGCCAGCATCATGGACAGGGGGCGCTACGGTAATTCACCCCTCCACTTT	CASIMDRGRYGNSPLHF
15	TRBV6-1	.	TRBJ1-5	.	TGTGCCAGCAGCCAAGGGGTCGGGCGAGATCAGCCCCAGCATTTT	CASSQGVGRDQPQHF
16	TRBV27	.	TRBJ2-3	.	TGTGCCAGCAGTTTCTGGACTGAGGGGGGGGCCTTAACGCAGTATTTT	CASSFWTEGGALTQYF
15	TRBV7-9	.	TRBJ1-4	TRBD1	TGTGCCAGCAGCTTAGGGGACAGGCTGAATGAAAAACTGTTTTTT	CASSLGDRLNEKLFF
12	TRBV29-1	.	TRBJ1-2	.	TGCAGCGTTGAAGACCGGACAGCGGGCTACACCTTC	CSVEDRTAGYTF
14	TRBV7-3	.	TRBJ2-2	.	TGTGCCAGCAGTTGGGGACACGCTACCGGGGAGCTGTTTTTT	CASSWGHATGELFF
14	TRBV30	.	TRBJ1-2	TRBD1	TGTGCCTGGAGTAACAGGGGAACCCTTTATGGCTACACCTTC	CAWSNRGTLYGYTF
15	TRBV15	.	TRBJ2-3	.	TGTGCCACCAGGCTGGGGGCCGCCAGCACAGATACGCAGTATTTT	CATRLGAASTDTQYF
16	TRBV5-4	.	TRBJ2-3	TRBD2	TGTGCCAGCAGCTTGGCGGGCGGGGGGGCAGGGGATACGCAGTATTTT	CASSLAGGGAGDTQYF
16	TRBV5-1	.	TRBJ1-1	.	TGCGCCAGCAGCTTGGTCGTGCAGGCTGAGTCCACTGAAGCTTTCTTT	CASSLVVQAESTEAFF
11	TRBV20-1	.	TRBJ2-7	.	TGCAGTGCTAAGGAGAACTACGAGCAGTACTTC	CSAKENYEQYF
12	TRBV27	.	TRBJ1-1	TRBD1	TGTGCCAGCAGTTTCGGGACAGGGGAAGCTTTCTTT	CASSFGTGEAFF
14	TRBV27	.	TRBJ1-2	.	TGTGCCAGCAGTACCCCGGGACAACCTTATGGCTACACCTTC	CASSTPGQPYGYTF
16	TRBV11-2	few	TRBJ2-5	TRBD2	TGTGCCAGCAGCCTCGGGGGGACTAGGGGTGGAGAGACCCAGTACTTC	CASSLGGTRGGETQYF
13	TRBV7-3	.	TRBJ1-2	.	TGTGCCAGCAGCCCACGGGGGGGCTATGGCTACACCTTC	CASSPRGGYGYTF
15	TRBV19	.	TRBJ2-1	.	TGTGCCAGTAGTATACAGCCCTCCTCCACAGATGAGCAGTTCTTC	CASSIQPSSTDEQFF
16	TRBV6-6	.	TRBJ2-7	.	TGTGCCAGCAGTTACCCACGTACGGGGGGCATATACGAGCAGTACTTC	CASSYPRTGGIYEQYF
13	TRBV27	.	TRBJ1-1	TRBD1	TGTGCCAGCACCCCCGTGGGACAGGGGGAAGCTTTCTTT	CASTPVGQGEAFF
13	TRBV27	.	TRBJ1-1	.	TGTGCCAGCAGTCCGCGGTCGGGGGCTGAAGCTTTCTTT	CASSPRSGAEAFF
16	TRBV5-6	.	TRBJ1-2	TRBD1	TGTGCCAGCAGCTTTGTTGGGACAGGGGCTACATATGGCTACACCTTC	CASSFVGTGATYGYTF
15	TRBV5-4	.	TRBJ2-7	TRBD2	TGTGCCAGCAGTAGAGGAGCGGGGGAAAACTACGAGCAGTACTTC	CASSRGAGENYEQYF
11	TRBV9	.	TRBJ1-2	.	TGTGCCAGCAGCGGCGACGGACTTTTGACCTTC	CASSGDGLLTF
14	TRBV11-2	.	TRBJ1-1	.	TGTGCCAGCCTCCCCTGGGACATGAACACTGAAGCTTTCTTT	CASLPWDMNTEAFF
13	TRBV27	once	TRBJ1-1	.	TGTGCCAGCAGCTCCTTCGGGGGGTTTGAAGCTTTCTTT	CASSSFGGFEAFF
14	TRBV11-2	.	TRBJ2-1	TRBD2	TGTGCCAGCAAGAAAGCGGGGTCTGAAAATGAGCAGTTCTTC	CASKKAGSENEQFF
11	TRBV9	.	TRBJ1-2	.	TGTGCCAGCAGCGTAGGCAGGGAAATCACCTTC	CASSVGREITF
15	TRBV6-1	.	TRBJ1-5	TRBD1	TGTGCCAGCAGCTCGGGACAGGGAATTAATCAGCCCCAGCATTTT	CASSSGQGINQPQHF
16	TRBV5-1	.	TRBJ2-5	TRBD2	TGCGCCAGCAGCTTGGGCGTTACTAGCGGCCAAGAGACCCAGTACTTC	CASSLGVTSGQETQYF
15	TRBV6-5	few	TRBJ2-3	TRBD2	TGTGCCAGCAGTTCGCGCGGGGGGTCCCCAGATACGCAGTATTTT	CASSSRGGSPDTQYF
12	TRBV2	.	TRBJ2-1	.	TGTGCCAGCAGTGAACTGGCTACCCAGGCTTTCTTC	CASSELATQAFF
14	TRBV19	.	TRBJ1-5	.	TGTGCCAGTAGTATAGTAAGCCTCAATCAGCCCCAGCATTTT	CASSIVSLNQPQHF
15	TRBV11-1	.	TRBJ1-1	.	TGTGCCAGCAGCCAAACGACAGGACCGAACACTGAAGCTTTCTTT	CASSQTTGPNTEAFF
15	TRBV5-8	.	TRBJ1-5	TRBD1	TGTGCCAGAAGAAATTACCCTGGACAGGGAGCGCCCCAGCATTTT	CARRNYPGQGAPQHF
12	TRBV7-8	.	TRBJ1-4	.	TGTGCCAGCCGCCAGGGGAATGAAAAACTGTTTTTT	CASRQGNEKLFF
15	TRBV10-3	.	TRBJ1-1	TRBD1	TGTGCCATCAGTGAGTCGATACAGGGGGCGACTGAAGCTTTCTTT	CAISESIQGATEAFF